The 13 T cell receptor beta chains given below trace back to one sample, sequenced in a study of beta chain features in type 1 diabetes (dated by TCRdb to between 2018 and 2020). The library came from the immunoSEQ multiplex PCR assay. The entire isolated RNA was reverse transcribed using the High Capacity cDNA Reverse Transcription Kit, and thus expressed TCRB transcripts were sequenced. TCRdb carries this immuneACCESS record with in-frame sequences only. Its versions omit some clonotypes, under half of them owing to an unresolved V gene in the studies checked, with the rest unexplained. In this sample the table shows around 500,000 clones, about an eighth of which occur a single time. Together, the top ten hold approximately 0.05% of the sample. The sequencing sample was made of naive CD4+ T cells from blood. The cell subset or site label, as the study defines it: true naive CD4+ T cells. The receptor source for this set is a woman aged 18-30 years in good health.

In the case of this clone: The identical CDR3 is also encoded by other nucleotide sequences in the sample. The V call is TRBV2, the J call TRBJ1-5; the match to TRBD1 covers 8 bases. V shed 3 bases, J shed 2 bases, and the junction held 3 bases outside the gene matches. From germline, CDR1 is SNHLY and CDR2 FYNNEI. This CDR3 comprises 15 residues. In DNA, the CDR3 is TGTGCCAGCAGTGAGAACAGGGGGGGCAATCAGCCCCAGCATTTT. This translates into CASSENRGGNQPQHF. The whole variable domain, filled in from reference TRBV2 and TRBJ1-5, reads EPEVTQTPSHQVTQMGQEVILRCVPISNHLYFYWYRQILGQKVEFLVSFYNNEISEKSEIFDDQFSVERPDGSNFTLKIRSTKLEDSAMYFCASSENRGGNQPQHFGDGTRLSIL.

The V and J genes are TRBV12-5 and TRBJ2-1; TRBD2 matches 7 bases. Looked up from germline, CDR1 is LGHNT and CDR2 is FRNRAP. Trimming cost V 2 bases and J 8 bases; bases outside gene matches: 9. CDR3 length equals 15 residues. CDR3 residues: CASGLLTQGGYEQFF. CDR3 DNA sequence: TGTGCTAGTGGTTTGCTTACCCAGGGAGGGTATGAGCAGTTCTTC. The full variable domain, its missing parts supplied by reference TRBV12-5 and TRBJ2-1, is DARVTQTPRHKVTEMGQEVTMRCQPILGHNTVFWYRQTMMQGLELLAYFRNRAPLDDSGMPKDRFSAEMPDATLATLKIQPSEPRDSAVYFCASGLLTQGGYEQFFGPGTRLTVL.

The sample holds a few counts of this clone. The CDR3 spells CSVAQGNTGELFF. Written as DNA, the CDR3 is TGCAGCGTTGCACAGGGGAACACCGGGGAGCTGTTTTTT. The chain is built from TRBV29-1 and TRBJ2-2; D possibly corresponds to TRBD1 (6 bases). Trimming stripped 4 bases from V and 1 base from J, with 7 bases between. From germline, CDR1 is SQVTM and CDR2 ANQGSEA. The CDR3 is made up of 13 amino acids.

V gene TRBV5-4 combines with J gene TRBJ2-7, with D tentatively TRBD2 (5 bases). The CDR3 length is 15 residues. The V and J ends lost 5 bases and 2 bases respectively, with 17 bases between them. Per the germline V gene, CDR1 is SGHNT and CDR2 is YYREEE (reference sequence). The DNA for the CDR3 is TGTGCCAGCAGAACCGCAAGCGGTTCAACCTACGAGCAGTACTTC. Amino acids: CASRTASGSTYEQYF.

This chain joins TRBV7-9 and TRBJ2-1, with 9 bases fitting TRBD2. CDR3 length: 15 amino acids. CDR1 SEHNR and CDR2 FQNEAQ come from the germline V gene (reference sequence). The trim removed 4 bases at V and 5 bases at J, leaving 6 bases unmatched. The CDR3 nucleotides read TGTGCCAGCAGCTATGGACTAGCGATCGACAATGAGCAGTTCTTC. Its protein is CASSYGLAIDNEQFF.

In its sample, this clone was seen many times. This chain joins TRBV9 and TRBJ2-1; D possibly uses TRBD1 or TRBD2 (5 bases each). CDR1 and CDR2 (germline): SGDLS, YYNGEE. V dropped 2 bases and J dropped 5 bases, with 11 bases sitting between them. CDR3 length: 14 residues. The CDR3 region is CASSVRQGHNEQFF. Here the CDR3 DNA reads TGTGCCAGCAGCGTCCGCCAGGGACACAATGAGCAGTTCTTC.

This clone appeared a few times. The V and J genes are TRBV7-2 and TRBJ1-2, with a possible D match to TRBD1 (5 bases). The CDR3 runs 11 residues. V was pared by 5 bases and J by 8 bases, with 9 bases between. Germline V CDR1 and CDR2: SGHTA, FQGNSA. This CDR3 reads CASSTRQGYTF. The CDR3 DNA is TGTGCCAGCAGCACAAGACAGGGCTACACCTTC.

On this clone: This same CDR3 is encoded by further DNA sequences in the sample. The V and J genes are TRBV7-9 and TRBJ1-1; D gene uncertain. The CDR3 has 10 residues. V was pared by 6 bases and J by 4 bases, with 3 bases between. Germline lookup yields CDR1 SEHNR and CDR2 FQNEAQ (reference sequence). CDR3 in DNA: TGTGCCAGCAGGGGCACTGAAGCTTTCTTT. Amino acid sequence: CASRGTEAFF.

The gene calls are TRBV7-2 and TRBJ2-7; TRBD1 matches at 9 bases. The CDR3 is 15 residues long. V gave up 4 bases and J gave up 0 bases; unmatched junction bases: 4. The germline gives CDR1 SGHTA, CDR2 FQGNSA. The CDR3 region is CASSSRDRASYEQYF. The CDR3 DNA sequence: TGTGCCAGCAGCTCCAGGGACAGGGCCTCCTACGAGCAGTACTTC.

The rearrangement links TRBV7-2 to TRBJ2-1, with 9 bases that match TRBD1. Germline V lookup: CDR1 SGHTA, CDR2 FQGNSA. Trimming removed 5 bases from V and 9 bases from J; junction bases left unmatched: 8. The CDR3 is 14 amino acids. Here the CDR3 reads CASSPRTGVVEQFF. Written as DNA, the CDR3 is TGTGCCAGCAGCCCCCGGACAGGGGTGGTTGAGCAGTTCTTC.

This clone was observed a handful of times. The J gene is TRBJ2-2, the V gene TRBV7-9; 9 bases match TRBD1. The J segment lost 6 bases and the V segment lost 0 bases, leaving 2 bases of the junction unmatched. The CDR3 extends over 15 amino acids. Per the germline V gene, CDR1 is SEHNR and CDR2 is FQNEAQ (reference sequence). This chain's CDR3 is CASSLARTGAGELFF. DNA of the CDR3: TGTGCCAGCAGCTTAGCCCGGACAGGGGCCGGGGAGCTGTTTTTT. Variable domain in full (rest from reference TRBV7-9 and TRBJ2-2): DTGVSQNPRHKITKRGQNVTFRCDPISEHNRLYWYRQTLGQGPEFLTYFQNEAQLEKSRLLSDRFSAERPKGSFSTLEIQRTEQGDSAMYLCASSLARTGAGELFFGEGSRLTVL.

The chain is built from TRBV18 and TRBJ2-7; no firm D call. Germline loops: CDR1 KGHSH, CDR2 LQKENI. The CDR3 is 14 amino acids. The germline V and J ends were trimmed by 2 bases and 2 bases, with 10 bases remaining between them. CDR3 DNA: TGTGCCAGCTCACCAAGTGCGAAAACCTACGAGCAGTACGTC. As protein: CASSPSAKTYEQYV.

The chain carries TRBV29-1 and TRBJ2-1; D gene ambiguous. CDR1 is SQVTM and CDR2 is ANQGSEA in the germline V gene. V gave up 2 bases and J gave up 8 bases, with 16 bases separating them. The CDR3 has 14 amino acids. CDR3 region: CSVERVRFEDEQFF. Written as DNA, the CDR3 is TGCAGCGTTGAAAGAGTTCGATTCGAGGATGAGCAGTTCTTC.